The 19 T cell receptor beta chains below all came from one sample that was sequenced in a study of metastatic and nonmetastatic thyroid tumors (dated by TCRdb to about 2020). Before undergoing thyroid surgery, none of the patients had been given any kind of treatment. Library generation was performed with PCR. The run used an Illumina HiSeq 4000. TCRdb reran the public reads through fastp at Q25 and MiXCR, keeping productive beta chains. This sample is represented by some 33,000 clones; approximately 7% of them were singletons. The ten largest clones represent 35% to 50% of the sample. Sample: blood. The receptors derive from a female donor with papillary thyroid cancer or a benign thyroid nodule (not recorded which). Some clones in this sample may be carry-over from other donors' samples.

The V call is TRBV12-3 or TRBV12-4, the J call TRBJ2-3, with 10 nucleotides matching TRBD1. Losses at the gene ends were 6 bases for V and 1 base for J; bases not matched to a gene: 4. The CDR3 consists of 15 residues. The CDR3 nucleotides are TGTGCCAGCAGCCGACAGGGGGCCGGCACAGATACGCAGTATTTT. It specifies CASSRQGAGTDTQYF.

This clone was seen many times. V is TRBV7-8 and J is TRBJ1-1, with TRBD1 identical over 9 bases. The CDR3 is 14 amino acids. CDR1 and CDR2 from the germline V gene are SGHVS and FQNEAQ. V was clipped by 5 bases and J by 7 bases; unmatched bases: 8. The CDR3 reads CASSPHRTGVEAFF. The CDR3, as DNA: TGTGCCAGCAGCCCACATAGGACAGGGGTTGAAGCTTTCTTT.

This clone was counted ten times or more. The gene calls are TRBV20-1 and TRBJ1-1; D not certain. The V gene lost 2 bases and the J gene lost 4 bases, with 11 bases spanning the gap. The CDR3 has 13 amino acids. Germline CDR1 reads DFQATT; CDR2 reads SNEGSKA (reference sequence). CDR3 region: CSARIDTATEAFF. DNA of the CDR3: TGCAGTGCTAGAATTGACACGGCCACTGAAGCTTTCTTT.

The rearrangement joins TRBV30 to TRBJ2-7; TRBD1 matches 10 bases. Losses at the gene ends were 7 bases for V and 2 bases for J; bases not matched to a gene: 17. Per germline, CDR1 GTSNPN and CDR2 SVGIG (reference sequence). The CDR3 has 17 residues. The CDR3 reads CALSGQGVRRGPYEQYF. CDR3 DNA sequence: TGTGCCTTGTCTGGACAGGGGGTCAGGAGGGGGCCCTACGAGCAGTACTTC.

A few counts support this clone. A clone one base away is much larger, so this may be a read error. The chain has TRBV19 and TRBJ2-3, with no clear D. The germline CDR1 and CDR2 sequences are LNHDA and SQIVND (reference sequence). The CDR3 length is 13 residues. DNA of the CDR3: TGTGCCGGTAGTATAGGCAGCACAGATACGCAGTATTTT. Its translation is CAGSIGSTDTQYF.

There are many counts of this clone. V and J are TRBV7-6 and TRBJ1-2; D ambiguous. The germline CDR1 and CDR2 sequences are SGHVS and FNYEAQ. The CDR3 extends over 12 amino acids. V dropped 5 bases and J dropped 6 bases, with 10 bases sitting between them. CDR3 in DNA: TGTGCCAGCAGCGACCCGGCAAATGGCTACACCTTC. Its translation is CASSDPANGYTF.

This clone was picked up many times. The rearrangement links TRBV20-1 to TRBJ1-5; D gene uncertain. The V end lost 3 bases, the J end lost 5 bases, and 17 bases lay between the germline ends. From germline, CDR1 is DFQATT and CDR2 SNEGSKA (reference sequence). This CDR3 region has 15 residues. As DNA, the CDR3 is TGCAGTGCTAGTCCCGCCCGCCGGATGGATCAGCCCCAGCATTTT. Its translation is CSASPARRMDQPQHF.

This clone came up a few times. The chain joins TRBV6-1 to TRBJ2-2, with D possibly being TRBD2 (7 bases). Germline assignment: CDR1 MNHNS and CDR2 SASEGT. The germline V and J ends were trimmed by 7 bases and 9 bases, with 21 bases remaining between them. The CDR3 runs to 15 residues. The CDR3 DNA reads as TGTGCCAGCACCCGACGGGTGGGGGGGGGCCGGGAGCTGTTTTTT. It is translated as CASTRRVGGGRELFF.

This clone was detected ten times or more. The V call is TRBV11-2, the J call TRBJ2-7, with a tentative D call TRBD2 (7 bases). This CDR3 has 15 amino acids. Germline-derived CDR1 and CDR2 are SGHAT and FQNNGV. Between the trimmed V and J ends, which lost 5 bases and 7 bases, there was a span of 21 bases. CDR3: CASSQLGGGAREQYF. The CDR3 region has the DNA TGTGCCAGCAGCCAACTAGGTGGGGGGGCCAGGGAGCAGTACTTC.

This clone was seen ten or more times. The chain couples TRBV7-6 to TRBJ2-5; D possibly corresponds to TRBD1 (5 bases). The CDR3 covers 15 residues. Trimming took off 2 bases at V and 4 bases at J, with 14 bases between the two ends. Germline CDR1 reads SGHVS; CDR2 reads FNYEAQ. The CDR3 loop reads CASSLSNSQGETQYF. Written as DNA, the CDR3 is TGTGCCAGCAGCTTATCGAACAGTCAGGGAGAGACCCAGTACTTC.

This clone has ten or more counts. The V and J genes are TRBV10-2 and TRBJ2-5, with TRBD2 matching 9 bases. V gave up 1 base and J gave up 1 base; unmatched junction bases: 13. The CDR3 length is 19 residues. CDR1 and CDR2 from the germline V gene are WSHSY and SAAADI. The CDR3 DNA sequence: TGCGCCAGCAGTGAGTTTCCGCGGGGGGGCTTTTTCCCCCAAGAGACCCAGTACTTC. Translating it yields CASSEFPRGGFFPQETQYF.

Many counts were recorded for this clone. A much more abundant neighbour one base away suggests this may be a read error. Other DNA sequences in this sample translate to the same CDR3. The rearrangement links TRBV6-2 or TRBV6-3 to TRBJ2-5; 12 nucleotides match TRBD2. CDR3 size: 17 residues. Germline V gives CDR1 MNHEY, CDR2 SVGEGT. The CDR3 coding sequence is TGTGCCAGCAGTTACTCCAGGACTAGCGGGGACCAGGAGACCCAGTACTTC. Protein sequence: CASSYSRTSGDQETQYF.

This clone was recorded at least ten times. The rearrangement uses TRBV7-3 and TRBJ2-1, with 11 positions matching TRBD2. J lost 6 bases, V lost 0 bases, and 10 bases had no gene match. Germline loops: CDR1 SGHTA, CDR2 FQGTGA. The CDR3 contains 18 residues. CDR3 nucleotide sequence: TGTGCCAGCAGCTTAACAATGTTAGCGGGGGGGCGAGGCAATGAGCAGTTCTTC. It specifies CASSLTMLAGGRGNEQFF.

Only a few counts were recorded for this clone. A much larger clonotype is one base distant, so this may be a read error. This chain uses TRBV11-1 with TRBJ2-2; D is unclear. CDR1 and CDR2 from the germline V gene are SGHAT and FQDESV (reference sequence). Trimming removed 6 bases from V and 8 bases from J, with 22 bases in between. CDR3 length equals 16 residues. The chain's CDR3 is CASSQIVGIFIGELFF. DNA for the CDR3: TGTGCCAGCAGTCAAATAGTGGGGATCTTCATTGGGGAGCTGTTTTTT.

This clone was counted at least ten times. The chain joins TRBV19 to TRBJ2-4; D is possibly TRBD1 or TRBD2 (5 bases each). The V gene lost 9 bases and the J gene lost 6 bases, with 21 bases spanning the gap. Germline V gene data show CDR1 as LNHDA and CDR2 as SQIVND (reference sequence). CDR3 length: 15 residues. The CDR3 region is CASGRGARIGNIQYF. In DNA form, the CDR3 reads TGTGCCAGCGGGCGAGGGGCCCGCATCGGAAACATTCAGTACTTC.

This clone was counted only a few times. A much larger clone lies a single base off, so this may be a read error. V gene TRBV12-3 or TRBV12-4 combines with J gene TRBJ2-1; D is ambiguous. The CDR3 extends over 14 amino acids. The CDR3 region has the DNA TGTGCCATCAGTTTAAAGGGATTAGTTAGTGAGCAGTTCTTC. Residues: CAISLKGLVSEQFF.

This clone was observed at least ten times. The chain recombines TRBV14 with TRBJ2-2; the D is unclear. V dropped 1 base and J dropped 6 bases, with 15 bases sitting between them. CDR1 SGHDN and CDR2 FVKESK come from the germline V gene. The CDR3 loop spans 16 amino acids. This CDR3 is CASSQVVLPYAGELFF. The CDR3 DNA follows: TGTGCCAGCAGCCAAGTAGTACTACCATATGCCGGGGAGCTGTTTTTT. Full variable domain (missing parts from reference TRBV14 and TRBJ2-2): EAGVTQFPSHSVIEKGQTVTLRCDPISGHDNLYWYRRVMGKEIKFLLHFVKESKQDESGMPNNRFLAERTGGTYSTLKVQPAELEDSGVYFCASSQVVLPYAGELFFGEGSRLTVL.

This clone was picked up many times. This chain connects TRBV5-1 to TRBJ1-2, with D possibly matching TRBD1 (5 bases). V dropped 5 bases and J dropped 8 bases, with 13 bases sitting between them. The CDR3 has 12 amino acids. Germline CDR1 reads SGHRS; CDR2 reads YFSETQ. The CDR3 DNA follows: TGCGCCAGCAGTCCCCGGGACGTCGGCTACACCTTC. This encodes CASSPRDVGYTF.

A remark on this clone: One end of the junction varies from germline; a read error may be responsible. The J gene is TRBJ1-2, the V gene TRBV25-1, with 8 positions matching TRBD1. The CDR3 runs 16 residues. CDR1 is MGHDK, CDR2 SYGVNS, per germline. The CDR3 loop reads CAGSEFAVDRGHGYTF. CDR3 DNA sequence: TGTGCCGGCAGTGAATTTGCAGTAGACAGGGGCCATGGCTACACCTTC.